A single sample is the source of the 3 T cell receptor beta chains below, sequenced in a study of CD8+CD57+ T cells in acquired aplastic anemia (dated by TCRdb to the late 2010s). The sequencer was an Illumina HiSeq 2000. Genomic DNA was used as template for profiling of TCR beta VDJ combinations and CDR3 sequences. TCRdb applied fastp at Q25 and MiXCR to the public reads, then kept only in-frame beta chains. Every CDR3 protein is listed once, alongside the most common genes and DNA of its rows. This sample holds about 160,000 distinct CDR3 sequences; around 45% were observed only once. Of the sample, 0.9% to 1.2% is held by the ten largest clones. Sequenced: sorted CD4+, CD8+, or CD8+CD57+ T cells (not recorded which) from PBMCs. These receptors all stem from a human donor in good health.

The table lists this clonotype with many counts. The chain couples TRBV12-3 or TRBV12-4 to TRBJ2-3, with D possibly being TRBD2 (5 bases). The CDR3 has 16 residues. The V end was cut by 6 bases, the J end by 1 base, with 17 bases between. The CDR3 DNA follows: TGTGCCAGCAGGGTCGGGAAACTGGGAGGCACAGATACGCAGTATTTT. As protein: CASRVGKLGGTDTQYF.

The V gene is TRBV6-4, the J gene TRBJ1-2, with D perhaps matching TRBD1 (5 bases). This CDR3 is built from 15 residues. The germline V gene has CDR1 MRHNA and CDR2 SNTAGT. Deletions cut 4 bases from V and 4 bases from J, with 16 bases between. CDR3 in DNA: TGTGCCAGCAGTGTGTATGGCCAGGGCGGCTATGGCTACACCTTC. This encodes CASSVYGQGGYGYTF.

The chain uses TRBV10-3 and TRBJ1-1; 9 positions agree with TRBD1. Germline CDR1 and CDR2: ENHRY and SYGVKD. V dropped 3 bases and J dropped 6; count of bases not matched to a gene: 8. The CDR3 extends over 15 amino acids. CDR3 protein: CAISDSGTGMPEAFF. The CDR3 nucleotides are TGTGCCATCAGTGATTCCGGGACAGGGATGCCTGAAGCTTTCTTT.